This T cell receptor (beta chain) was recorded in a study of cytomegalovirus exposure and HLA in healthy donors (dated by TCRdb to about 2017). Study-level background: An earlier analysis of roughly 570 of the donors reported approximately 300 Gb of sequence data and 95 million to 140 million unique TCR beta sequences obtained from approximately 180 million T cells. About 310 gigabases of sequencing data and tens of millions of unique TCR sequences were included in an early release covering 550 to 800 HLA-typed donors. Among the roughly 400 genotyped donors, around 81% belonged to the genetic ancestry cluster associated with self-reported Caucasian donors. The aim of the study was to test whether cataloging public T cell receptors could identify signatures of past pathogen exposure. The study used immunosequencing to profile the T cell repertoires of hundreds of subjects and linked those repertoires to cytomegalovirus serostatus. Besides the first cohort of 550 to 750 subjects, a separate validation cohort made up of 120 or so different subjects was used. To predict cytomegalovirus infection status, the study combined high-throughput TCR immunosequencing, statistical association of individual TCRs with disease status, and machine learning. A later analysis re-analyzed previously published TCR beta repertoires from hundreds of donors and added high-resolution HLA genotyping to study TCR occurrence patterns. In the later analysis, no new phenotypic data were used to find candidate immune exposures; instead, reliance was placed on TCR beta sequences and their occurrence across donors. To decide whether each TCR beta V gene segment behaved as functional or pseudogenic, an earlier analysis of some 600 of the donors relied on high-throughput TCR beta sequencing. Donor age, sex, ethnicity and CMV serostatus were collected together with the repertoire data. A later genetic analysis used genome-wide SNP genotypes for about 65% of the 666 donors, treating that subset as a discovery cohort. All discovery cohort repertoires had been generated on a single sequencing platform. Class I and class II HLA loci were covered by the typing at four-digit resolution. Typing coverage differed by locus: A, B, C, DRB1 and DQB1 were typed in about 629-640 donors, DQA1 in roughly 510, DPA1 in approximately 600, and DPB1 in approximately 450. Because of strong linkage in the cohort, roughly five DR-DQ haplotypes were treated as single units for association and clustering. On average, roughly 250,000 unique TCR beta nucleotide sequences were sequenced per donor among 398 genotyped donors of the cohort, with roughly 18% of those sequences being non-productive. Study-level results and caveats: The study gave a list of roughly 150 TCR beta chains associated with cytomegalovirus. When HLA alleles, especially DR and DQ, strongly co-occurred, TCR associations were difficult to assign to individual alleles. Specific HLA alleles were associated with roughly 17,000 TCR beta sequences at a false discovery rate of 0.05 in a later analysis. In a later analysis, several top co-occurrence clusters were reported to appear linked to parvovirus B19, influenza, CMV and Epstein-Barr virus. Because counts were too low, 15 to 20 rarely observed V segments, including chromosome 9 orphons, were excluded from the earlier analysis of under 650 of the donors. In an earlier analysis of 587 of the donors, most TCR beta V segments were observed in productive rearrangements about 90% or about 30% of the time, broadly matching IMGT annotations. Because some donors lacked HLA typing at each locus, the association tests relied only on the typed subset. Most TCR sequences were observed very rarely across donors, whereas some public TCRs were present in many individuals. In a later genetic analysis, fewer N-insertions in productive TCRs were reported among donors in an Asian-associated ancestry cluster than the approximately 670-donor mean. According to the authors, the approach could potentially be generalized to other disease states and immunological phenotypes. In a later analysis, most CMV-associated TCR beta chains were found to appear HLA-restricted, with HLA associations seemingly driven largely by CMV exposure. A group of highly shared sequence variants was considered likely to be a technical artifact of the sequencing pipeline. The 87-base-pair reads could not distinguish some IMGT-functional V segments, including TRBV6-2 and TRBV6-3, so those segments were excluded. An association between a missense DCLRE1C variant and V-gene and J-gene trimming of TCR beta chains was found in a later genetic analysis and replicated in an independent cohort. A further reported finding was that TCR beta sequences accurately predicted the HLA-A and HLA-B alleles for most subjects in the first cohort. Immune exposure information for the cohort was limited to CMV serostatus. Sequencing depth was assumed to be roughly uniform across donors in the presence/absence analyses, though that assumption may not hold. Linkage disequilibrium might explain the correlated functional status among segregating V segments, but an unknown experimental factor could not be excluded. A later analysis found that HLA-associated TCR beta chains were more clonally expanded and had lower generation probabilities than equally common non-associated chains. In both the original and validation cohorts, the classifier was reported to diagnose cytomegalovirus status with high specificity and sensitivity. In vitro tests confirmed that three of the cytomegalovirus-associated TCR beta chains recognize cytomegalovirus antigens. The cohort was sequenced for TCR beta chains only, and without alpha or paired-chain data the features that could be detected were limited. In a later analysis, TCR association rates were found to vary across HLA loci, with the most associated TCRs seen for DRB1 alleles and the fewest for HLA-C alleles.

The cohort consisted of hundreds of healthy bone marrow donors. At the time of sampling, all cohort members were nominally healthy, though unrecorded immune exposures were likely present. The donor tested CMV seropositive, placing the donor among the 250 to 350 seropositive members of the cohort. A peripheral blood sample was provided by each donor, and peripheral blood mononuclear cells were used for TCR beta sequencing. The Qiagen DNeasy Blood Extraction Kit was used to extract genomic DNA from the blood cell samples. The cysteine opens and the phenylalanine closes a CDR3 of 16 amino acids. Kept here is only the CDR3 DNA, which spans 48 bases and is read in frame from base 1. A remark on this clone: Its antigen is still unknown. Base qualities were left out, and no much larger clone turns up one base away.

Receptor amplification or capture employed the immunoSEQ multiplex PCR assay. The multiplex PCR relied on a mix of 60 forward primers for TCR Vbeta segments and 13 reverse primers for TCR Jbeta segments. A multiplex PCR assay on genomic DNA amplified the CDR3 region of rearranged TCR beta genes. Amplified TCR beta libraries were sequenced as 87-base-pair reads on the Illumina HiSeq System. Under the source paper's analysis protocol: A later analysis tallied 75 million to 85 million unique TCR beta chains across the approximately 670 repertoires, and approximately 9.9 million of those chains were shared by two or more donors. A nearest-neighbor algorithm error-corrected the raw reads and collapsed the reads into unique sequences, merging closely related sequences to remove PCR and sequencing errors. V, D and J gene segments were assigned by aligning CDR3 sequences to IMGT reference sequences. Each retained sequence needed at least a six-nucleotide match to both a V gene segment and a J gene segment. A rearrangement counted as productive if the CDR3 had no stop codons and remained in frame with V and J, and every other rearrangement counted as non-productive. Following IMGT convention, CDR3 was defined as the stretch from the second conserved V-encoded cysteine up to the conserved J-encoded phenylalanine. The earlier analysis of about 620 of the donors excluded sequences that lacked an unambiguous match to a single V gene segment. An earlier analysis of a few hundred of the donors classified V segments as functional when productive rearrangements were above 56.7% and as segregating when the standard deviation between donors was above 5%. To diagnose cytomegalovirus status from the catalog of TCR beta chain sequences, a statistical classification framework was built. In a later analysis, TCR nucleotide sequences were compared against IMGT/GENE-DB human TR gene sequences so that V and J genes could be assigned. The TCRdist pipeline was used in a later analysis to assign CDR3 sequences and most-parsimonious VDJ recombination scenarios. In a later analysis, every TCR beta chain was defined by the combination of its CDR3 amino acid sequence and its V-gene family, and reads without a unique V-gene family were dropped. As a way to deal with suspected cross-contamination and a sequencing artifact, a later analysis dropped under 600 nucleotide sequences that were highly shared and had low generation probability. In a later analysis, a clonal expansion index was calculated for each public chain from normalized within-repertoire ranks of inferred template counts. A later analysis computed generation probabilities with a VDJ recombination model fitted to out-of-frame rearrangements, and checked the results against IGoR. Hypergeometric tests were used in a later analysis to score TCR-TCR, TCR-HLA and TCR-CMV co-occurrence, with a repertoire-size bias correction applied to the TCR pairs. To estimate false discovery rates, a later analysis permuted the HLA or CMV assignments 20 times. In a later analysis, co-occurring TCRs were grouped with DBSCAN, and TCRdist sequence similarity was added when clustering was performed within HLA-allele-positive subsets. Co-occurrence clustering excluded repertoires with fewer than 30,000 or more than 120,000 public chains, plus five with anomalous nucleotide sharing. TCRdb retrieved this table from immuneACCESS and kept in-frame rearrangements only. Not all clones are present; in checked studies, unresolved V genes account for under half, and no reason is known for the remainder. V and J calls and clone size are given by that table; D and trimming were obtained from the DNA. In all, the sample holds roughly 200,000 clones, and 60% to 85% of those were seen once. The biggest ten clones account for roughly 1.4% of the sample.

The TCR comes from a girl aged 5-17 years in good health and CMV-seropositive. The V gene is TRBV21-1 and the J gene is TRBJ1-2; the table's TRBD1 call for D was not verified on the DNA. TRBV21-1 is described as a pseudogene. Sequencing was done on a sample of PBMCs. The CDR3 reads as follows: CASSRPRDRDRYGYTF. The DNA sequence is as follows: TGTGCCAGCAGCAGGCCCCGGGACAGGGACCGGTATGGCTACACCTTC.